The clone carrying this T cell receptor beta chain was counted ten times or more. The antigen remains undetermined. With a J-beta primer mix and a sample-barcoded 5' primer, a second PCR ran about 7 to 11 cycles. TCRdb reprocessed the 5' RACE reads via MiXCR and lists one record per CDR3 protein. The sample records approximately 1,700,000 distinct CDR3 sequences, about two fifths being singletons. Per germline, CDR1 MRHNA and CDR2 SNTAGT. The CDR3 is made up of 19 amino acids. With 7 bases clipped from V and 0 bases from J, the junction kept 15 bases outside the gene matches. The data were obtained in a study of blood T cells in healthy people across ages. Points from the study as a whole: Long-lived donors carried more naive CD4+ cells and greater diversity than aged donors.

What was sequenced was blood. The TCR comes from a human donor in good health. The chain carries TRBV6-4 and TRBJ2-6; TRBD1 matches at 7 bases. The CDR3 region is CASIEDRDSTPSGANVLTF. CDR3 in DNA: TGTGCCAGCATTGAGGACCGGGACAGCACCCCCTCTGGGGCCAACGTCCTGACTTTC.